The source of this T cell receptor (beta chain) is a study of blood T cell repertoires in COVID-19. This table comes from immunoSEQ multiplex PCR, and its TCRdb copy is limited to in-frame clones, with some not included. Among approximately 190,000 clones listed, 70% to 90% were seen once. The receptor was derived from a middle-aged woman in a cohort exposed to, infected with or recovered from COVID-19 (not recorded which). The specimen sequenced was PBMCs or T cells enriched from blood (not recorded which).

CDR3 sequence reads: CATSSRMGTSGKLSSYNEQFF. CDR3 nucleotides: TGTGCCACCAGCAGTCGGATGGGGACTAGCGGCAAATTGAGCTCCTACAATGAGCAGTTCTTC. The rearrangement joins TRBV15 to TRBJ2-1; 11 bases agree with TRBD2. V gave up 3 bases and J gave up 0 bases; unmatched junction bases: 16. In germline, CDR1 is LNHNV, CDR2 YYDKDF (reference sequence). The CDR3 loop spans 21 amino acids.